This is a list of T cell receptor beta chains from one sample in a study of shared clonotypes between healthy human individuals. Profiled with immunoSEQ multiplex PCR; TCRdb holds only in-frame clones, not every one. The table includes about 2.5 million clones, 85% to 95% detected once. Sample: naive CD4+ T cells from PBMCs. All receptors come from a young man in good health. Some clones in this sample may be carry-over from other donors' samples. CDR3s include the opening cysteine and the closing phenylalanine or tryptophan. D genes are given only for firm matches. Only some rows state a clone size, as once, few, many or a class for expanded clones.

.	TRBV28	.	TRBJ1-2	TGTGCCAGCAGTTTATACGGGTATTCGCGCGGGTCTAACTATGGCTACACCTTC	CASSLYGYSRGSNYGYTF
.	TRBV15	.	TRBJ1-4	TGTGCCACCAGCAGAGATAGTAATGAAAAACTGTTTTTT	CATSRDSNEKLFF
.	TRBV7-3	.	TRBJ2-2	TGTGCCAGCAGCTTAGCGGGGAACACCGGGGAGCTGTTTTTT	CASSLAGNTGELFF
.	TRBV15	.	TRBJ2-5	TGTGCCACCAGCAGATCGGGACTTCCCGTGGCCCAGTACTTC	CATSRSGLPVAQYF
.	TRBV9	.	TRBJ2-1	TGTGCCAGCAGCCCCTCATTAGGGGAATACGAGCAGTTCTTC	CASSPSLGEYEQFF
TRBD2	TRBV4-2	.	TRBJ2-3	TGTGCCAGCAGCCATGGACTAGCGGGAGTCCCAGATACGCAGTATTTT	CASSHGLAGVPDTQYF
.	TRBV21-1	.	TRBJ2-2	TGTGCCAGCAGCCCCGGGAACAACACCGGGGAGCTGTTTTTT	CASSPGNNTGELFF
.	TRBV11-2	.	TRBJ2-5	TGTGCCAGCAGCCCCGGGACACAAAAAGAGACCCAGTACTTC	CASSPGTQKETQYF
TRBD2	TRBV11-3	.	TRBJ2-3	TGTGCCAGCAGCCCGGGACTAGCGGGAGATACGCAGTATTTT	CASSPGLAGDTQYF
.	TRBV4-2	.	TRBJ2-7	TGTGCCAGCAGCGCCCGGGCCTTCAACTACGAGCAGTACTTC	CASSARAFNYEQYF
.	TRBV7-2	.	TRBJ2-2	TGTGCCAGCAGCATGCAGGGTCCGAACACCGGGGAGCTGTTTTTT	CASSMQGPNTGELFF
TRBD1	TRBV20-1	.	TRBJ2-5	TGCAGTCTTGGGACAGCCGAGACCCAGTACTTC	CSLGTAETQYF
.	TRBV9	.	TRBJ2-3	TGTGCCAGCAGCGTAGATGGGAACACAGATACGCAGTATTTT	CASSVDGNTDTQYF
.	TRBV18	.	TRBJ2-7	TGTGCCAGCTCGGCCGGACGGGTTTACGAGCAGTACTTC	CASSAGRVYEQYF
.	TRBV18	.	TRBJ1-3	TGTGCCAGCTCACCCCCGGGAAGCGGAAACACCATATATTTT	CASSPPGSGNTIYF
.	TRBV9	few	TRBJ1-5	TGTGCCAGCAGCGTAGACGGGGCGTTTTACCAGCCCCAGCATTTT	CASSVDGAFYQPQHF
TRBD2	TRBV30	.	TRBJ2-7	TGTGCCTGGAGTCCCCGGACTAGCGGGAGGCTCGAGCAGTACTTC	CAWSPRTSGRLEQYF
.	TRBV5-6	.	TRBJ1-2	TGTGCCAGCAGCCCTATCGACAGCGGCTATGGCTACACCTTC	CASSPIDSGYGYTF
TRBD2	TRBV6-5	.	TRBJ2-1	TGTGCCAGCAGTCGCCTCGCGGGAGGGGCCAATGAGCAGTTCTTC	CASSRLAGGANEQFF
.	TRBV5-1	.	TRBJ1-6	TGCGCCAGCAGCTTGGGGGAATTAGGTTCACCCCTCCACTTT	CASSLGELGSPLHF
TRBD2	TRBV28	.	TRBJ2-1	TGTGCCAGCAGCCTCGGGGGAGGGACTAGCGGCCTACGGGAGCAGTTCTTC	CASSLGGGTSGLREQFF
TRBD1	TRBV7-2	.	TRBJ2-7	TGTGCCAGCAGCTCGAGCACAGGGGGCCCCTACGAGCAGTACTTC	CASSSSTGGPYEQYF
.	TRBV4-1	once	TRBJ2-7	TGCGCCAGCAGCGGACGCCCCCGGGACTCCACCTACGAGCAGTACTTC	CASSGRPRDSTYEQYF
.	TRBV18	.	TRBJ2-2	TGTGCCAGCTCATCTCGCGGAGGGTCGAACACCGGGGAGCTGTTTTTT	CASSSRGGSNTGELFF
.	TRBV7-2	.	TRBJ2-5	TGTGCCAGCAGCTTGGGGACGGCGTACCAAGAGACCCAGTACTTC	CASSLGTAYQETQYF
.	TRBV19	few	TRBJ1-5	TGTGCCAGTAGTATAAAGTTCAATCAGCCCCAGCATTTT	CASSIKFNQPQHF
.	TRBV9	few	TRBJ1-3	TGTGCCAGCAGCACAGGAAACACCATATATTTT	CASSTGNTIYF
TRBD1	TRBV29-1	.	TRBJ1-6	TGCAGCGTTCAGACAGGGGTCGGGGGTTCACCCCTCCACTTT	CSVQTGVGGSPLHF
.	TRBV19	.	TRBJ1-5	TGTGCCAGTACCCAGGAGGGTGATAGCAATCAGCCCCAGCATTTT	CASTQEGDSNQPQHF
.	TRBV11-2	once	TRBJ1-4	TGTGCCAGCAGCCCTCCGGGTAGCGAAAAACTGTTTTTT	CASSPPGSEKLFF
TRBD1	TRBV27	.	TRBJ1-2	TGTGCCAGCAGTCCCGCCCCGGGACAGGGTATGAGATATTATGGCTACACCTTC	CASSPAPGQGMRYYGYTF
.	TRBV7-2	.	TRBJ2-3	TGTGCCAGCAGCCGAAAGACTGCCCTTCGCACAGATACGCAGTATTTT	CASSRKTALRTDTQYF
TRBD1	TRBV7-3	.	TRBJ1-1	TGTGCCAGCAGCACCACGGGACAGGGTTGGACTGAAGCTTTCTTT	CASSTTGQGWTEAFF
TRBD1	TRBV5-6	.	TRBJ1-2	TGTGCCAGCAGCTTGGGCGGGACAGGTGCCTATGGCTACACCTTC	CASSLGGTGAYGYTF
.	TRBV5-5	.	TRBJ1-5	TGTGCCAGCAGCCCGGGGACGGAGACGAATCAGCCCCAGCATTTT	CASSPGTETNQPQHF
.	TRBV7-3	.	TRBJ2-1	TGTGCCAGCAGCCGAAACTTAGGGAGCAATGAGCAGTTCTTC	CASSRNLGSNEQFF
TRBD2	TRBV5-1	once	TRBJ2-5	TGCGCCAGCACGGGGGGATCGTACCAAGAGACCCAGTACTTC	CASTGGSYQETQYF
.	TRBV7-9	.	TRBJ1-2	TGTGCCAGCAGCCAGGGTGGAGCTAACTATGGCTACACCTTC	CASSQGGANYGYTF
.	TRBV6-1	.	TRBJ1-2	TGTGCCAGCATGGGGCAGGGCAGGGGAAACTATGGCTACACCTTC	CASMGQGRGNYGYTF
.	TRBV18	.	TRBJ2-6	TGTGCCAGCTCACCAAGGGCCAGGGCAAGCTCTGGGGCCAACGTCCTGACTTTC	CASSPRARASSGANVLTF
.	TRBV19	.	TRBJ1-2	TGTGCCAGTAGTACCGCTCGTCGCCATCAAGCAAGCGGCTACACCTTC	CASSTARRHQASGYTF
TRBD2	TRBV15	.	TRBJ2-3	TGTGCCACCAGCAGAGTATCAGAGCGGGATGGGACAGATACGCAGTATTTT	CATSRVSERDGTDTQYF
.	TRBV18	.	TRBJ2-7	TGTGCCAGCTCACCATGGACGAGCTCCTACGAGCAGTACTTC	CASSPWTSSYEQYF
TRBD1	TRBV18	once	TRBJ2-7	TGTGCCAGCTCAGCCGGGACAGGGTTGTTCCAGGACCACTCCTACGAGCAGTACTTC	CASSAGTGLFQDHSYEQYF
.	TRBV6-1	.	TRBJ2-3	TGTGCCAGCAGTGAATTTGTGGGAGATACGCAGTATTTT	CASSEFVGDTQYF
.	TRBV28	.	TRBJ2-1	TGTGCCAGCAGTTCCCCGGGACAAATCTACAATGAGCAGTTCTTC	CASSSPGQIYNEQFF
.	TRBV15	.	TRBJ1-1	TGTGCCACCAGCACGCGGTATACAGTGAACACTGAAGCTTTCTTT	CATSTRYTVNTEAFF
.	TRBV4-2	.	TRBJ1-4	TGTGCCAGCAGCCAAGTCGGCAGATATAATGAAAAACTGTTTTTT	CASSQVGRYNEKLFF
.	TRBV18	.	TRBJ2-7	TGTGCCAGCTCACCATTTACCGGGGGCGGCGACGAGCAGTACTTC	CASSPFTGGGDEQYF